Listed here are 21 T cell receptor beta chains from one sample, sequenced in a study of identifying expanded T cells in peripheral blood (dated by TCRdb to between 2019 and 2020). Libraries were constructed by the immunoSEQ multiplex PCR assay. TCRdb provides this immuneACCESS table in a form limited to in-frame rearrangements. Some clones are lacking; in checked studies, under half of them reflect an unresolved V gene, and why the rest are absent is not known. The table for this sample lists approximately 81,000 clones; 84% of them were counted only once. The ten largest account for around a fifth of the sample. Sequencing was done on a sample of blood. Receptors originate from a person aged 18 to 75 in good health.

The J gene is TRBJ2-3, the V gene TRBV30, with 9 bases lining up with TRBD2. The CDR3 loop spans 13 amino acids. Germline V lookup: CDR1 GTSNPN, CDR2 SVGIG (reference sequence). V lost 4 bases, J lost 5 bases, and 4 bases stayed unmatched. CDR3 DNA: TGTGCCTGGATTAGCGGGAGCTTAGATACGCAGTATTTT. This gives the protein CAWISGSLDTQYF. Combining the CDR3 with reference TRBV30 and TRBJ2-3 gives the whole variable domain SQTIHQWPATLVQPVGSPLSLECTVEGTSNPNLYWYRQAAGRGLQLLFYSVGIGQISSEVPQNLSASRPQDRQFILSSKKLLLSDSGFYLCAWISGSLDTQYFGPGTRLTVL.

CDR3 region: CASSQEAQGARQPQHF. The DNA of the CDR3 is TGCGCCAGCAGCCAAGAGGCGCAGGGGGCGCGTCAGCCCCAGCATTTT. The J gene is TRBJ1-5, the V gene TRBV4-3; TRBD1 matches 8 bases. The CDR3 is made up of 16 amino acids. J was trimmed by 6 bases and V by 0 bases; bases with no gene match: 7. Germline V lookup: CDR1 LGHNA, CDR2 YSLEER.

This clone was detected only once. The rearrangement links TRBV29-1 to TRBJ2-2, with D perhaps TRBD2 (5 bases). The CDR3 runs to 14 residues. The germline CDR1 and CDR2 sequences are SQVTM and ANQGSEA. Trimming stripped 4 bases from V and 4 bases from J, with 13 bases between. Written as DNA, the CDR3 is TGCAGCGTTGGAGGGATGAGCCTCACCGGGGAGCTGTTTTTT. Translated: CSVGGMSLTGELFF.

The chain recombines TRBV7-9 with TRBJ1-5, with no clear D. The length of the CDR3 is 15 residues. The V end lost 1 base, the J end lost 2 bases, and 9 bases lay between the germline ends. Germline assignment: CDR1 SEHNR and CDR2 FQNEAQ (reference sequence). This CDR3 reads CASSLDSWGNQPQHF. Written as DNA, the CDR3 is TGTGCCAGCAGCTTAGATAGCTGGGGCAATCAGCCCCAGCATTTT.

The sample holds one count of this clone. The chain combines TRBV2 with TRBJ2-3, with unresolved D. CDR1 and CDR2 from the germline V gene are SNHLY and FYNNEI. Trimming stripped 6 bases from V and 5 bases from J, with 9 bases between. The CDR3 runs to 12 residues. CDR3 in DNA: TGTGCCAGCAGGGAGCTGGGAGATACGCAGTATTTT. Its protein is CASRELGDTQYF. Full variable domain (missing parts from reference TRBV2 and TRBJ2-3): EPEVTQTPSHQVTQMGQEVILRCVPISNHLYFYWYRQILGQKVEFLVSFYNNEISEKSEIFDDQFSVERPDGSNFTLKIRSTKLEDSAMYFCASRELGDTQYFGPGTRLTVL.

In its sample, this clone was seen a few times. The genes are TRBV7-2 and TRBJ2-3; a weak D match, TRBD2 (5 bases). The CDR3 is 16 amino acids. Trimming stripped 3 bases from V and 1 base from J, with 14 bases between. CDR1 and CDR2 from the germline V gene are SGHTA and FQGNSA. CDR3 sequence: CASSLRSRGGTDTQYF. CDR3 nucleotide sequence: TGTGCCAGCAGCTTGCGGAGTCGGGGTGGCACAGATACGCAGTATTTT.

The chain links TRBV29-1 to TRBJ1-1; D not resolved. This CDR3 has 13 residues. The V end was cut by 4 bases, the J end by 1 base, with 10 bases between. Germline lookup yields CDR1 SQVTM and CDR2 ANQGSEA. The CDR3: CSVGRERNTEAFF. DNA for the CDR3: TGCAGCGTTGGACGGGAAAGGAACACTGAAGCTTTCTTT.

With respect to this clone: The junction does not match germline at one end; this may be a read error. This chain links TRBV7-7 with TRBJ2-3, with unresolved D. Germline V lookup: CDR1 SSHAT, CDR2 FNYEAQ (reference sequence). The CDR3 extends over 13 amino acids. CDR3 sequence: CASSFGFADTQYF. CDR3 coding DNA: TGTGCTAGCAGCTTTGGGTTTGCAGATACGCAGTATTTT.

The chain has TRBV6-5 and TRBJ2-3; D is possibly TRBD1 or TRBD2 (5 bases each). Trimming cost V 4 bases and J 6 bases, with 17 bases left between them. Per the germline V gene, CDR1 is MNHEY and CDR2 is SVGAGI. The CDR3 has 15 residues. As DNA, the CDR3 is TGTGCCAGCAGTTGGGGGAGAGGGGATCGTGATACGCAGTATTTT. It encodes CASSWGRGDRDTQYF.

The rearrangement uses TRBV7-2 and TRBJ2-5; the D is unclear. V lost 5 bases and J 9 bases, leaving 13 bases between the germline ends. The germline gives CDR1 SGHTA, CDR2 FQGNSA. The CDR3 is made up of 12 amino acids. DNA for the CDR3: TGTGCCAGCAGCCCAGTTGGAACGGCCCAGTACTTC. Translating it yields CASSPVGTAQYF.

The V call is TRBV4-1, the J call TRBJ2-1; D is unclear. The germline V gene encodes CDR1 MGHRA and CDR2 YSYEKL. The CDR3 loop spans 16 amino acids. Trimming pared 4 bases from V and 8 bases from J, leaving 21 bases between. The DNA of the CDR3 is TGCGCCAGCAGCCCCCCACGGATCCGGATGGTCCATGAGCAGTTCTTC. Its translation: CASSPPRIRMVHEQFF.

The chain joins TRBV7-3 to TRBJ2-2; D ambiguous. V lost 5 bases to trimming and J lost 2 bases, with 9 bases between them. Germline V lookup: CDR1 SGHTA, CDR2 FQGTGA. This CDR3 has 14 amino acids. The CDR3 nucleotides read TGTGCCAGCAGCCCCCCGAGTAACACCGGGGAGCTGTTTTTT. It specifies CASSPPSNTGELFF. The whole variable domain, remainder taken from reference TRBV7-3 and TRBJ2-2, is GAGVSQTPSNKVTEKGKYVELRCDPISGHTALYWYRQSLGQGPEFLIYFQGTGAADDSGLPNDRFFAVRPEGSVSTLKIQRTERGDSAVYLCASSPPSNTGELFFGEGSRLTVL.

The chain couples TRBV5-1 to TRBJ2-1; no definite D call. Trimming cost V 0 bases and J 0 bases, with 16 bases left between them. Germline CDR1 SGHRS, CDR2 YFSETQ. This CDR3 is built from 18 residues. The CDR3 region has the DNA TGCGCCAGCAGCTTGGAGATGTTTGGCGGATACTCCTACAATGAGCAGTTCTTC. Its translation: CASSLEMFGGYSYNEQFF.

This clone has a handful of counts. The rearrangement links TRBV5-7 to TRBJ2-7; D is perhaps TRBD1 (5 bases). TRBV5-7 is given ORF status, its function remaining uncertain. The CDR3 is 15 residues long. Trimming pared 3 bases from V and 0 bases from J, leaving 13 bases between. The CDR3 protein is CASSSPRQPSYEQYF. The CDR3 DNA reads as TGTGCCAGCAGCTCGCCGAGACAGCCCTCCTACGAGCAGTACTTC.

V and J are TRBV27 and TRBJ2-3, with TRBD1 identical over 7 bases. Per germline, CDR1 MNHEY and CDR2 SMNVEV (reference sequence). This CDR3 spans 16 amino acids. J was trimmed by 2 bases and V by 2 bases; bases with no gene match: 7. CDR3 amino acids: CASSLIGGQLTDTQYF. The DNA of the CDR3 is TGTGCCAGCAGTTTAATAGGGGGCCAACTCACAGATACGCAGTATTTT.

The rearrangement links TRBV6-5 to TRBJ1-2; D is possibly TRBD1 (6 bases). The CDR3 runs to 14 residues. From germline, CDR1 is MNHEY and CDR2 SVGAGI. V lost 6 bases and J 7 bases, leaving 18 bases between the germline ends. The CDR3 here is CASRRGGLGSGYTF. The DNA for the CDR3 is TGTGCCAGCAGACGAGGGGGGTTAGGGTCTGGCTACACCTTC.

The chain joins TRBV11-1 to TRBJ1-2; possible D gene TRBD1, 5 bases. The CDR3 has 16 residues. In germline, CDR1 is SGHAT, CDR2 FQDESV (reference sequence). Trimming removed 5 bases at V and 4 bases at J, with 20 bases between. The DNA for the CDR3 is TGTGCCAGCAGCGTGGGACTCACCGCTCAGGGCTATGGCTACACCTTC. Its translation is CASSVGLTAQGYGYTF.

This clone is a singleton in its sample. The chain joins TRBV19 to TRBJ2-7; D unresolved. Germline CDR1 is LNHDA and CDR2 is SQIVND (reference sequence). This CDR3 comprises 16 residues. V was shortened by 6 bases and J by 4 bases, with 22 bases between the two germline ends. The CDR3 DNA sequence: TGTGCCAGTAGACCATTCTTCTTCCCGACGGATTACGAGCAGTACTTC. Its protein product is CASRPFFFPTDYEQYF.

The V and J genes are TRBV18 and TRBJ2-1; 8 bases line up with TRBD2. After removal of 3 bases from V and 4 bases from J, the junction contained 5 bases not matched to a gene. Germline assignment: CDR1 KGHSH and CDR2 LQKENI. This CDR3 is built from 15 residues. Here the CDR3 DNA reads TGTGCCAGCTCACCGCTAGCGGGTATATACAATGAGCAGTTCTTC. It translates to CASSPLAGIYNEQFF.

The chain is built from TRBV15 and TRBJ2-7; 7 nucleotides agree with TRBD1. Germline CDR1 LNHNV, CDR2 YYDKDF (reference sequence). Germline trimming cut 1 base from V and 3 bases from J; bases unmatched to any gene: 3. The CDR3 sequence is 14 residues long. Written as DNA, the CDR3 is TGTGCCACCAGCAGAGCGGGACAGCTCTACGAGCAGTACTTC. Translated, it gives CATSRAGQLYEQYF.

The V call is TRBV5-4, the J call TRBJ1-1, with 12 bases lining up with TRBD1. The CDR3 extends over 14 amino acids. The V gene end was trimmed by 3 bases and the J gene end by 4 bases; junction bases not matched to a gene: 1. The germline V gene encodes CDR1 SGHNT and CDR2 YYREEE (reference sequence). CDR3 DNA sequence: TGTGCCAGCAGCTCGGGACAGGGGGCCACTGAAGCTTTCTTT. This sequence encodes CASSSGQGATEAFF. The whole variable domain, filled in from reference TRBV5-4 and TRBJ1-1, reads ETGVTQSPTHLIKTRGQQVTLRCSSQSGHNTVSWYQQALGQGPQFIFQYYREEENGRGNFPPRFSGLQFPNYSSELNVNALELDDSALYLCASSSGQGATEAFFGQGTRLTVV.